A selection of T cell receptor beta chains follows, all from one sample in a study of shared clonotypes between healthy human individuals. The data were produced by immunoSEQ multiplex PCR, yet TCRdb's version contains in-frame clones alone and is incomplete. The data hold about 670,000 clones, with about 78% observed a single time. The specimen sequenced was memory CD4+ T cells sorted from blood. Every receptor here comes from a woman between 25 and 40 years old in good health. Both conserved end residues are part of each CDR3. A D gene is named only where the DNA matches it firmly. A row's size may be missing; if present it is once, few, many or a size class.

. TRBJ2-3 TRBV5-1 . CASSSGRETDTQYF TGCGCCAGCAGCTCCGGAAGGGAGACAGATACGCAGTATTTT
. TRBJ1-2 TRBV19 . CASSIGQVVHGYTF TGTGCCAGTAGTATAGGGCAGGTCGTCCATGGCTACACCTTC
. TRBJ2-7 TRBV7-9 TRBD2 CASNKGSGTLTYEQYF TGTGCCAGCAACAAAGGTAGCGGGACCTTAACCTACGAGCAGTACTTC
. TRBJ2-5 TRBV11-3 TRBD1 CASSSGTGGRETQYF TGTGCCAGCAGCTCGGGGACAGGGGGCAGGGAGACCCAGTACTTC
. TRBJ2-7 TRBV28 . CASIPSSGRRGEQYF TGTGCCAGCATCCCCTCCTCGGGACGGCGAGGCGAGCAGTACTTC
. TRBJ2-7 TRBV7-2 TRBD2 CASGHWDYSYEQYF TGTGCCAGCGGTCATTGGGACTACTCCTACGAGCAGTACTTC
. TRBJ1-5 TRBV4-1 . CASSQDNSDSYYQPQHF TGCGCCAGCAGCCAAGATAATTCTGACAGTTACTATCAGCCCCAGCATTTT
. TRBJ2-5 TRBV5-1 . CASSFPEQETQYF TGCGCCAGCAGCTTTCCGGAACAAGAGACCCAGTACTTC
. TRBJ1-4 TRBV7-9 . CASSLAGAFNEKLFF TGTGCCAGCAGCTTAGCAGGTGCCTTTAATGAAAAACTGTTTTTT
. TRBJ2-7 TRBV28 TRBD2 CASRRLAGGAEQYF TGTGCCAGCAGGAGACTAGCGGGAGGTGCCGAGCAGTACTTC
. TRBJ1-1 TRBV5-1 . CASSHGQNTEAFF TGCGCCAGCAGCCACGGACAGAACACTGAAGCTTTCTTT
once TRBJ2-7 TRBV20-1 . CSPGSPYEQYF TGCAGTCCGGGCTCCCCCTACGAGCAGTACTTC
. TRBJ2-5 TRBV7-2 TRBD2 CASSARGGQETQYF TGTGCCAGCAGCGCACGGGGGGGGCAAGAGACCCAGTACTTC
few TRBJ1-2 TRBV5-1 . CASSLGQTSSGYTF TGCGCCAGCAGCTTGGGACAGACCTCGAGCGGCTACACCTTC
few TRBJ2-5 TRBV4-1 TRBD1 CASSYSGTGRSGDPRETQYF TGCGCCAGCAGCTATTCCGGGACAGGGCGGTCTGGGGACCCCAGGGAGACCCAGTACTTC
once TRBJ1-2 TRBV5-1 TRBD1 CASSFLTGGNYGYTF TGCGCCAGCAGCTTTTTGACAGGGGGAAACTATGGCTACACCTTC
. TRBJ2-7 TRBV28 . CASSQDREPPYEQYF TGTGCCAGCAGTCAGGACAGAGAGCCCCCCTACGAGCAGTACTTC
. TRBJ2-1 TRBV6-5 TRBD1 CASRRDRYFEQFF TGTGCCAGCAGGAGGGACAGGTATTTTGAGCAGTTCTTC
. TRBJ2-5 TRBV25-1 . CASSESEGMETQYF TGTGCCAGCAGTGAATCAGAGGGAATGGAGACCCAGTACTTC
once TRBJ2-1 TRBV6-1 . CASRRVDYNEQFF TGTGCCAGCAGACGTGTGGATTACAATGAGCAGTTCTTC
. TRBJ1-5 TRBV5-1 . CASRPDGFSNQPQHF TGCGCCAGCAGACCGGACGGCTTTAGCAATCAGCCCCAGCATTTT
. TRBJ2-5 TRBV7-9 TRBD1 CASNLGGNQETQYF TGTGCCAGCAACTTAGGGGGCAACCAAGAGACCCAGTACTTC
few TRBJ2-2 TRBV10-1 . CASRGREVIRELFF TGCGCCAGCAGGGGGCGCGAGGTGATCAGGGAGCTGTTTTTT
. TRBJ1-4 TRBV28 TRBD1 CASTRQGYGEKLFF TGTGCCAGCACCCGACAGGGGTATGGGGAAAAACTGTTTTTT
. TRBJ2-6 TRBV28 . CASGIGGANVLTF TGTGCCAGCGGGATAGGGGGGGCCAACGTCCTGACTTTC
. TRBJ1-6 TRBV7-2 . CASRYTGLPLHF TGTGCCAGCAGGTATACGGGACTACCCCTCCACTTT
. TRBJ2-1 TRBV28 . CASSLPNLVGEINNEQFF TGTGCCAGCAGTTTACCAAACTTAGTGGGGGAGATAAACAATGAGCAGTTCTTC
few TRBJ2-5 TRBV10-1 TRBD2 CASSGAGGLETQYF TGCGCCAGCAGTGGTGCGGGAGGGCTCGAGACCCAGTACTTC